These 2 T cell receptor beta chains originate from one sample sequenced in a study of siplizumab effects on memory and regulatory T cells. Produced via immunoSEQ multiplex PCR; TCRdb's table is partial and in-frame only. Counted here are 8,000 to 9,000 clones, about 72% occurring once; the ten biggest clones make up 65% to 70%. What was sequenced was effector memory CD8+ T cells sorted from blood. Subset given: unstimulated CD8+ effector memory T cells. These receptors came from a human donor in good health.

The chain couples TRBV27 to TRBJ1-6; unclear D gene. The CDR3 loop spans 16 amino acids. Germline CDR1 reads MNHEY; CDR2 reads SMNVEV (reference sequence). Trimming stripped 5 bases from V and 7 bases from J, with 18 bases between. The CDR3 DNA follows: TGTGCCAGCAGTCACCCCGGCGCCGCGGTAAATTCACCCCTCCACTTT. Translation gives CASSHPGAAVNSPLHF.

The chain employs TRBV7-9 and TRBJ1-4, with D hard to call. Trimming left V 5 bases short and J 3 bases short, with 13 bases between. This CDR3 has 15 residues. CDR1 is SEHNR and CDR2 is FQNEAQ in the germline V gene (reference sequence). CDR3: CASSHNSGPNEKLFF. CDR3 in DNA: TGTGCCAGCAGCCACAACAGCGGGCCTAATGAAAAACTGTTTTTT.